The T cell receptor beta chain under discussion was sequenced for a study of cytomegalovirus exposure and HLA in healthy donors. Researchers ran the PCR with 60 Vbeta and 13 Jbeta primers. This table comes from immunoSEQ multiplex PCR, and its TCRdb copy is limited to in-frame clones, with some not included. The sample carries 70,000 or so clones, around 86% recorded once. V dropped 1 base and J dropped 4; count of bases not matched to a gene: 8. Germline values: CDR1 KGHSH, CDR2 LQKENI. This CDR3 has 16 residues. Sequencing was carried out using PBMCs. This clonotype was sampled from a woman aged 25 to 39 in good health and CMV-seronegative. This chain links TRBV18 with TRBJ1-2, with 8 bases aligning to TRBD1. The chain's CDR3 is CASSPQDREGGYGYTF. Here the CDR3 DNA reads TGTGCCAGCTCACCACAGGACAGGGAGGGTGGCTATGGCTACACCTTC.